Listed below are T cell receptor beta chains from one sample, sequenced in a study of cytomegalovirus exposure and HLA in healthy donors. Some clones are missing from TCRdb's copy, which holds only in-frame ones; the method was immunoSEQ multiplex PCR. The sample holds more than 90,000 clones, about 80% seen once. Sequencing used PBMCs. The receptors derive from a man aged 35-49 years in good health and CMV-seronegative. The CDR3 runs from the conserved cysteine through the conserved F or W. The order of the fields is J gene, clone size, V gene, D gene, CDR3 DNA, CDR3 protein. A D gene is named only where the DNA matches it firmly. Size values are once, few and many counts, or a class for expanded clones, and some rows have none.

TRBJ1-1 | few | TRBV2 | . | TGTGCCAGCAGTGCGAGGCACAACACTGAAGCTTTCTTT | CASSARHNTEAFF
TRBJ1-2 | . | TRBV6-5 | . | TGTGCCAGCAGTTACTCGGTTAACAGGATCTATGGCTACACCTTC | CASSYSVNRIYGYTF
TRBJ2-1 | . | TRBV11-3 | TRBD1 | TGTGCCAGCAGCTCAGGACAGGGCTCAGCTGAGCAGTTCTTC | CASSSGQGSAEQFF
TRBJ1-2 | . | TRBV7-2 | TRBD1 | TGTGCCAGCAGCTTAGACAGGGGGCCGTATGGCTACACCTTC | CASSLDRGPYGYTF
TRBJ2-5 | . | TRBV9 | TRBD1 | TGTGCCAGCAGCGTAGCTGGCAGGGGGCAAGAGACCCAGTACTTC | CASSVAGRGQETQYF
TRBJ1-1 | . | TRBV19 | . | TGTGCCAGTATAGATCGCACTGAAGCTTTCTTT | CASIDRTEAFF
TRBJ2-1 | once | TRBV2 | . | TGTGCCAGCTGCGAGAGCTCCTACAATGAGCAGTTCTTC | CASCESSYNEQFF
TRBJ2-2 | . | TRBV2 | . | TGTGCCAGCTCTTGGTGGGGGCCGAGGGAGCTGTTTTTT | CASSWWGPRELFF
TRBJ2-3 | . | TRBV27 | . | TGTGCCAGCAGCCCCGGGAAGGGTGAGGGCACAGATACGCAGTATTTT | CASSPGKGEGTDTQYF
TRBJ2-2 | . | TRBV25-1 | . | TGTGCCAGCAAGAGGGAAACCGGGGAGCTGTTTTTT | CASKRETGELFF
TRBJ1-2 | many | TRBV6-1 | TRBD1 | TGTGCCAGCAGATCGGGACAGGGGAACTATGGCTACACCTTC | CASRSGQGNYGYTF
TRBJ2-1 | . | TRBV4-2 | TRBD1 | TGTGCCAGCAGCCAAGAGGGACAGGGTGGCAATGAGCAGTTCTTC | CASSQEGQGGNEQFF
TRBJ1-5 | . | TRBV7-2 | . | TGTGCCAGCAGCCCCCACGGGACTCTTTATAGCAATCAGCCCCAGCATTTT | CASSPHGTLYSNQPQHF
TRBJ2-7 | . | TRBV11-2 | TRBD2 | TGTGCCAGCAGCTCGGGTGGGCTAGCGGTCTACGAGCAGTACTTC | CASSSGGLAVYEQYF
TRBJ2-5 | . | TRBV7-9 | . | TGTGCCAGCAGTTGGACTGGAGAGACCCAGTACTTC | CASSWTGETQYF
TRBJ2-7 | . | TRBV30 | TRBD2 | TGTGCCTGGAGCCCTGGGACTAGCGTCGAGCAGTACTTC | CAWSPGTSVEQYF
TRBJ2-5 | . | TRBV4-2 | TRBD2 | TGTGCCAGCAGCCAAGCTCGGACTAGCGGGGAAGAGACCCAGTACTTC | CASSQARTSGEETQYF
TRBJ1-1 | once | TRBV7-9 | . | TGTGCCAGCAGCTTAAGTATCTGGACGGGAATGTACCCGGACACTGAAGCTTTCTTT | CASSLSIWTGMYPDTEAFF
TRBJ1-2 | . | TRBV7-9 | . | TGTTCCAGCAGCTCCCGGTCCGACAGCAGTGGCTACACCTTC | CSSSSRSDSSGYTF
TRBJ1-6 | . | TRBV5-1 | TRBD1 | TGCGCCAGCAGCTTTGACAGGGGGGGATCACCCCTCCACTTT | CASSFDRGGSPLHF
TRBJ2-7 | . | TRBV15 | TRBD1 | TGTGCCACCAGCAGAGAAGGGACAGGCTATGAGCAGTACTTC | CATSREGTGYEQYF
TRBJ1-1 | . | TRBV18 | . | TGTGCCAGCTCACCCCGACTAGGAGGGGAGAACACTGAAGCTTTCTTT | CASSPRLGGENTEAFF
TRBJ2-1 | few | TRBV6-5 | TRBD2 | TGTGCCAGCAGTCTAGCGGGGACCTACAATGAGCAGTTCTTC | CASSLAGTYNEQFF
TRBJ2-5 | . | TRBV9 | TRBD2 | TGTGCCAGCAGCCCCCGGAGGGCTAGCGGGGGGGCAGGAGAGACCCAGTACTTC | CASSPRRASGGAGETQYF
TRBJ2-1 | . | TRBV2 | . | TGTGCCAGCAGTGGATCGGACTGGTACCCCAATGAGCAGTTCTTC | CASSGSDWYPNEQFF
TRBJ2-3 | few | TRBV7-2 | TRBD1 | TGTGCCAGCAGCCTGGGACAGGGCACAGATACGCAGTATTTT | CASSLGQGTDTQYF
TRBJ2-2 | . | TRBV7-3 | TRBD1 | TGTGCCAGCAGCCCACATCCGGGACAGGTGAACACCGGGGAGCTGTTTTTT | CASSPHPGQVNTGELFF
TRBJ1-1 | . | TRBV5-1 | . | TGCGCCAGCAGCTTGGCCTCCCTGAACACTGAAGCTTTCTTT | CASSLASLNTEAFF
TRBJ2-5 | . | TRBV18 | . | TGTGCCAGCTCAGGGGGGACAGCTGAGACCCAGTACTTC | CASSGGTAETQYF
TRBJ2-3 | . | TRBV28 | TRBD1 | TGTGCCAGCAGGGAATCGACAGGGTTACCGTATTTT | CASRESTGLPYF
TRBJ1-1 | . | TRBV7-9 | . | TGTGCCAGCAGCGAACAGTATGAAGCTTTCTTT | CASSEQYEAFF
TRBJ1-4 | few | TRBV5-8 | TRBD1 | TGTGCCAGCAGCTTGGGTGTGGCAGGGGGCCGGAGCACTAATGAAAAACTGTTTTTT | CASSLGVAGGRSTNEKLFF
TRBJ2-5 | . | TRBV5-6 | . | TGTGCCAGCAGCTACAGAGAGACCCAGTACTTC | CASSYRETQYF
TRBJ1-2 | . | TRBV2 | . | TGTGCCAGCATAGCCCAGGGAGGGGGCTATGGCTACACCTTC | CASIAQGGGYGYTF
TRBJ1-2 | once | TRBV9 | . | TGTGCCAGCAGCGTCCACGACAGCTACTATGGCTACACCTTC | CASSVHDSYYGYTF
TRBJ1-1 | . | TRBV6-5 | TRBD1 | TGTGCCAGCTCAAACCAGGGGGGCGGGGATGCTTTCTTT | CASSNQGGGDAFF
TRBJ2-3 | . | TRBV6-5 | . | TGTGCCAGCAGTTCCTATTCCCGGAGCACAGATACGCAGTATTTT | CASSSYSRSTDTQYF
TRBJ1-5 | . | TRBV19 | TRBD1 | TGTGCCAGTAGTATGGCAGGGGGGCGGAATCAGCCCCAGCATTTT | CASSMAGGRNQPQHF
TRBJ1-1 | . | TRBV6-1 | . | TGTGCCAGCAGTGAAGGTTGGGCGGGCACTGAAGCTTTCTTT | CASSEGWAGTEAFF
TRBJ1-2 | . | TRBV5-1 | TRBD1 | TGCGCCAGCAGCCCCTGGGACAGTCCCGAATTGCATGGCTACACCTTC | CASSPWDSPELHGYTF
TRBJ2-7 | few | TRBV7-6 | TRBD1 | TGTGCCAGCAGCTTAGTAGGGGGCCCAGGGGGCGAGCAGTACTTC | CASSLVGGPGGEQYF
TRBJ2-1 | once | TRBV5-6 | TRBD1 | TGTGCCAGCAGCTTGGTGAAGGGGGCGTCCTACAATGAGCAGTTCTTC | CASSLVKGASYNEQFF
TRBJ1-2 | . | TRBV4-3 | TRBD1 | TGCGCCAGCAGCCAAGACATCCCGCCCAGGGGGGGCTACACCTTC | CASSQDIPPRGGYTF
TRBJ1-5 | . | TRBV7-2 | TRBD1 | TGTGCCAGCAGCCTACAGGGGGGTATAGGGCAGCCCCAGCATTTT | CASSLQGGIGQPQHF
TRBJ1-4 | few | TRBV2 | TRBD1 | TGTGCCAGCAGTGAACGGACAGGGGGTAATGAAAAACTGTTTTTT | CASSERTGGNEKLFF
TRBJ2-7 | . | TRBV11-3 | TRBD1 | TGTGCCAGCAGCTTTGGGGGTCAGGGGGCCTCCTACGAGCAGTACTTC | CASSFGGQGASYEQYF
TRBJ2-3 | . | TRBV29-1 | . | TGCAGCGTTTTCAGAGATACGCAGTATTTT | CSVFRDTQYF
TRBJ1-1 | . | TRBV30 | . | TGTGCCGGCCTGAGTGGGACTCCCGCCCTCATGAACACTGAAGCTTTCTTT | CAGLSGTPALMNTEAFF
TRBJ1-6 | . | TRBV9 | TRBD1 | TGTGCCAGCAGCGTAGGAACAGGGGTTAATTCACCCCTCCACTTT | CASSVGTGVNSPLHF